Shown below are 16 T cell receptor beta chains from a single sample sequenced in a study of multiple sclerosis patients with progressive multifocal leukoencephalopathy. The assay was immunoSEQ multiplex PCR, and TCRdb's table has in-frame clones only and misses some. The sample consists of around 30,000 clones, around 89% of them appearing once. Time point reported: more than ten months of natalizumab therapy. Specimen: PBMCs, collected from a patient treated with natalizumab. These receptors were collected from a human donor with multiple sclerosis.

The chain combines TRBV5-1 with TRBJ1-5; weak D call: TRBD1 (5 bases). This CDR3 region has 15 residues. V dropped 2 bases and J dropped 1 base, with 10 bases sitting between them. Per the germline V gene, CDR1 is SGHRS and CDR2 is YFSETQ. The DNA of the CDR3 is TGCGCCAGCAGCTTAGCAGGGTTCAGCAATCAGCCCCAGCATTTT. Amino acids: CASSLAGFSNQPQHF.

This chain joins TRBV6-5 and TRBJ1-1; TRBD1 agrees at 7 bases. The V gene's germline CDR1 is MNHEY and CDR2 SVGAGI. V lost 6 bases, J lost 1 base, and 5 bases stayed unmatched. The CDR3 has 14 amino acids. The CDR3 protein is CASSLRQGNTEAFF. CDR3 nucleotide sequence: TGTGCCAGCAGCCTACGACAGGGGAACACTGAAGCTTTCTTT.

The chain couples TRBV27 to TRBJ2-2, with 14 bases lining up with TRBD2. V was pared by 4 bases and J by 7 bases, with 11 bases of the junction left unmatched. The CDR3 runs to 18 residues. The germline V gene encodes CDR1 MNHEY and CDR2 SMNVEV (reference sequence). The CDR3 is CASSSRGLTSGGGGELFF. CDR3 nucleotide sequence: TGTGCCAGCAGTTCTCGTGGCCTGACTAGCGGGGGGGGCGGGGAGCTGTTTTTT.

The chain has TRBV9 and TRBJ2-1; D assignment may be TRBD1 or TRBD2 (6 bases each). The CDR3 loop spans 16 amino acids. With 2 bases removed from V and 3 bases from J, the gap between germline ends came to 15 bases. Germline-derived CDR1 and CDR2 are SGDLS and YYNGEE. CDR3 region: CASSVLSGGGYNEQFF. For the CDR3, the DNA is TGTGCCAGCAGCGTCCTCTCCGGGGGCGGCTACAATGAGCAGTTCTTC.

The chain has TRBV7-6 and TRBJ2-5, with D perhaps TRBD2 (7 bases). The CDR3 loop spans 14 amino acids. V gave up 6 bases and J gave up 2 bases, with 13 bases separating them. Per the germline V gene, CDR1 is SGHVS and CDR2 is FNYEAQ. The CDR3 protein is CASRGGALQETQYF. The CDR3 DNA reads TGTGCCAGCAGGGGGGGGGCCCTACAAGAGACCCAGTACTTC.

The gene calls are TRBV27 and TRBJ2-1; 8 bases align to TRBD2. From germline, CDR1 is MNHEY and CDR2 SMNVEV (reference sequence). The ends lost 6 bases at V and 7 bases at J; junction bases unmatched: 20. This CDR3 comprises 18 residues. The CDR3 sequence is CASSYSRGGSDGWNEQFF. The CDR3 DNA sequence: TGTGCCAGCAGCTATTCCCGGGGGGGATCTGATGGATGGAATGAGCAGTTCTTC.

The V call is TRBV28, the J call TRBJ1-6; D call uncertain. Germline-derived CDR1 and CDR2 are MDHEN and SYDVKM. The CDR3 consists of 15 residues. V was clipped by 8 bases and J by 0 bases, with 11 bases between them. The CDR3 loop reads CASLAPLSYNSPLHF. CDR3 nucleotide sequence: TGTGCCAGCCTTGCACCCCTCTCCTATAATTCACCCCTCCACTTT.

The chain is built from TRBV7-9 and TRBJ1-1, with unresolved D. The CDR3 consists of 12 residues. Germline CDR1 and CDR2: SEHNR and FQNEAQ (reference sequence). V was pared by 1 base and J by 9 bases, with 9 bases between. CDR3 DNA sequence: TGTGCCAGCAGCTTAGATCGGGGAAAAGCTTTCTTT. Translation gives CASSLDRGKAFF.

The chain carries TRBV19 and TRBJ2-2; 8 bases align to TRBD1. The V gene's germline CDR1 is LNHDA and CDR2 SQIVND (reference sequence). The junction had 10 bases not matched to a gene; V was cut back by 4 bases and J by 6 bases. The CDR3 extends over 16 amino acids. CDR3 bases: TGTGCCAGTAGTACCCGACAGGGGATAGGGTCCGGGGAGCTGTTTTTT. It specifies CASSTRQGIGSGELFF.

This clone was seen a single time. The chain couples TRBV6-5 to TRBJ1-4; no clear D gene. Germline V CDR1 and CDR2: MNHEY, SVGAGI. V lost 8 bases, J lost 7 bases, and 17 bases lay in between. The CDR3 runs 14 residues. The CDR3 DNA is TGTGCCAGCCGCCCAGGAACCTTGGGTGAAAAACTGTTTTTT. This sequence encodes CASRPGTLGEKLFF.

The chain uses TRBV7-8 and TRBJ2-6, with D possibly being TRBD1 or TRBD2 (5 bases each). V lost 3 bases, J lost 0 bases, and 6 bases lay in between. Germline V gives CDR1 SGHVS, CDR2 FQNEAQ. This CDR3 is built from 15 residues. CDR3 nucleotide sequence: TGTGCCAGCAGCTTGGGACCCTCTGGGGCCAACGTCCTGACTTTC. Translated, it gives CASSLGPSGANVLTF.

The rearrangement joins TRBV2 to TRBJ1-6; 9 nucleotides match TRBD1. The CDR3 sequence is 15 residues long. Germline assignment: CDR1 SNHLY and CDR2 FYNNEI. V shed 6 bases, J shed 10 bases, and the junction held 10 bases outside the gene matches. The chain's CDR3 is CASSPPGQGTSPLHF. The CDR3 bases are TGTGCCAGCAGCCCACCGGGACAGGGTACCTCACCCCTCCACTTT.

The chain links TRBV30 to TRBJ2-1; D is undetermined. The CDR3 consists of 12 residues. V was trimmed by 2 bases and J by 4 bases, leaving 6 bases between them. CDR1 is GTSNPN and CDR2 is SVGIG in the germline V gene (reference sequence). CDR3 coding DNA: TGTGCCTGGAGTCGACTTTACAATGAGCAGTTCTTC. Amino acids: CAWSRLYNEQFF. Full variable domain (rest looked up from reference TRBV30 and TRBJ2-1): SQTIHQWPATLVQPVGSPLSLECTVEGTSNPNLYWYRQAAGRGLQLLFYSVGIGQISSEVPQNLSASRPQDRQFILSSKKLLLSDSGFYLCAWSRLYNEQFFGPGTRLTVL.

CDR3 DNA sequence: TGCAGCGTTGAAGTGGGGCGCGGGGTTGAGCAGTTCTTC. The encoded protein is CSVEVGRGVEQFF. The chain is built from TRBV29-1 and TRBJ2-1; weak D call: TRBD2 (6 bases). V was clipped by 1 base and J by 9 bases, with 13 bases between them. The CDR3 is 13 amino acids. Looked up from germline, CDR1 is SQVTM and CDR2 is ANQGSEA.

The chain joins TRBV27 to TRBJ2-1; TRBD1 or TRBD2 may be the D gene (6 bases each). This CDR3 has 14 residues. CDR1 is MNHEY and CDR2 is SMNVEV in the germline V gene (reference sequence). Trimming took off 5 bases at V and 4 bases at J, with 12 bases between the two ends. The CDR3 loop is CASSRGRSYNEQFF. The DNA for the CDR3 is TGTGCCAGCAGTCGGGGGCGATCGTACAATGAGCAGTTCTTC.

V gene TRBV5-5 combines with J gene TRBJ2-1; no clear D gene. The CDR3 is 14 amino acids. From germline, CDR1 is SGHKS and CDR2 YYEKEE (reference sequence). The V gene lost 4 bases and the J gene lost 8 bases, with 16 bases spanning the gap. The chain's CDR3 is CASSVLVLDHEQFF. DNA of the CDR3: TGTGCCAGCAGCGTGTTAGTTCTTGACCATGAGCAGTTCTTC.